The 9 T cell receptor beta chains in this list originate from one sample, sequenced in a study of spatial heterogeneity in lung cancer. Study-wide results and caveats: How many expanded intratumoral alpha and beta TCRs were present tracked the tumor mutation count, which was a count of nonsynonymous mutations.

Time point here: sample taken at primary tumor resection. TCRdb passed the 5' RACE reads through MiXCR, listing each CDR3 protein once. The table has 3,500 or so distinct CDR3 sequences, over 7% seen once. The antigens of these receptors remain unknown. The sample here was lung tumor tissue, taken at surgery. The source is a male donor with early-stage non-small cell lung cancer.

Sample share makes this clonotype medium-sized. The chain carries TRBV29-1 and TRBJ2-5; 11 nucleotides align to TRBD2. V was pared by 7 bases and J by 4 bases, with 5 bases of the junction left unmatched. The CDR3 length is 13 residues. Germline V gene lookup returns CDR1 SQVTM and CDR2 ANQGSEA. The CDR3 nucleotides read TGCAGCGGGCTAGCGGGAGGCACAGAGACCCAGTACTTC. Its protein product is CSGLAGGTETQYF.

This clonotype is categorized as medium-sized. The chain is built from TRBV7-2 and TRBJ1-1; 7 nucleotides align to TRBD1. The CDR3 contains 12 residues. The germline V gene has CDR1 SGHTA and CDR2 FQGNSA. Trimming at V came to 5 bases and at J to 13 bases, leaving 10 bases not matched to a gene. In DNA, the CDR3 is TGTGCCAGCAGCCCTGACAGGGCACTGGTTTTCTTT. It specifies CASSPDRALVFF.

This clonotype rates as medium-sized (0.01 to 0.1%). The chain couples TRBV12-3 or TRBV12-4 to TRBJ2-3; a possible D gene is TRBD1 (8 bases). V shed 5 bases and J shed 2 bases, with 17 bases lying between them. This CDR3 has 16 residues. In nucleotides, the CDR3 is TGTGCCAGCAGTACCAGGGGGCGGGGGTTCACAGATACGCAGTATTTT. Protein sequence: CASSTRGRGFTDTQYF.

This clonotype appeared many times. The chain links TRBV20-1 to TRBJ2-3; 7 bases map to TRBD2. Unmatched junction bases numbered 8, after V lost 5 bases and J lost 3 bases. There are 14 residues in the CDR3. Germline V CDR1 and CDR2: DFQATT, SNEGSKA (reference sequence). The CDR3 DNA reads TGCAGTGCTCTTGTAGGACTAGTAACAGATACGCAGTATTTT. It codes for CSALVGLVTDTQYF.

This clonotype was seen repeatedly, ten times or more. The junction departs from the called germline gene at one end, perhaps through a read error. Here the CDR3 reads CASSFGLQETQYF. In DNA, the CDR3 is TGTGCTAGCAGCTTCGGGCTTCAAGAGACCCAGTACTTC. The V call is TRBV7-7, the J call TRBJ2-5; no clear D gene. Germline assignment: CDR1 SSHAT and CDR2 FNYEAQ (reference sequence). The CDR3 is 13 residues long.

This clonotype turned up a few times. The chain carries TRBV12-3 or TRBV12-4 and TRBJ2-5, with TRBD2 matching over 11 bases. Trimming cost V 3 bases and J 5 bases; bases outside gene matches: 2. The CDR3 sequence is 14 residues long. This CDR3 is CASSLTSGVETQYF. CDR3 nucleotides: TGTGCCAGCAGTTTGACTAGCGGGGTGGAGACCCAGTACTTC.

This clonotype occurred many times. This chain uses TRBV18 with TRBJ2-2, with 10 bases lining up with TRBD2. The CDR3 runs 16 residues. The germline V gene has CDR1 KGHSH and CDR2 LQKENI. Trimming took 6 bases from V and 3 from J; bases not matched to a gene: 7. The CDR3 loop reads CASSLRTSGDTGELFF. The DNA of the CDR3 is TGTGCCAGCTCCCTGCGGACTAGCGGAGACACCGGGGAGCTGTTTTTT.

This clonotype was recorded at least ten times. The chain joins TRBV4-1 to TRBJ1-2; D unclear. Trimming removed 7 bases from V and 8 bases from J, with 20 bases in between. This CDR3 has 14 amino acids. Germline CDR1 and CDR2: MGHRA and YSYEKL. CDR3 loop: CASNFMNDHQGYTF. The CDR3 DNA reads TGCGCCAGCAATTTTATGAACGACCATCAAGGCTACACCTTC.

By share, this clonotype ranks as medium-sized. The chain employs TRBV7-9 and TRBJ2-7, with D unresolved. The CDR3 length is 12 residues. V was trimmed by 7 bases and J by 5 bases, leaving 12 bases between them. CDR1 SEHNR and CDR2 FQNEAQ come from the germline V gene (reference sequence). The CDR3 region has the DNA TGTGCCAGCATCACTTCTTGGGACGAGCAGTACTTC. It is translated as CASITSWDEQYF.